This TCR beta chain was captured by sequencing in a study of cytomegalovirus exposure and HLA in healthy donors. In the case of this clone: What it binds is unknown.

Study-wide results and caveats: Excluded: some indistinguishable V segments such as TRBV6-2 and TRBV6-3. When analyzed later, the rates of TCR association showed variation by HLA locus, with DRB1 the most and HLA-C the fewest. Later analysis demonstrated an association between a missense DCLRE1C variant and TCR beta V- and J-gene trimming. With further analysis later on, most CMV-associated TCR beta chains appeared HLA-restricted.

The PCR employed 60 Vbeta primers together with 13 Jbeta primers. Repertoires were generated with immunoSEQ multiplex PCR, while TCRdb's copy carries only in-frame clones and drops some. This repertoire shows some 100,000 clones, roughly 80% found once; its top ten account for roughly 1.2%. CDR3 size: 17 residues. V shed 0 bases, J shed 3 bases, and the junction held 7 bases outside the gene matches. Looked up from germline, CDR1 is KGHSH and CDR2 is LQKENI. The specimen sequenced was PBMCs. This TCR came from a girl aged 2 to 10 in good health and CMV-seropositive. V gene TRBV18 combines with J gene TRBJ1-2; TRBD1 aligns across 10 bases. The CDR3 DNA follows: TGTGCCAGCTCACCACCTCTGAGACAGGGGGCCTACTATGGCTACACCTTC. Translating it yields CASSPPLRQGAYYGYTF.